Below, 26 T cell receptor beta chains from the same sample are listed, as sequenced in a study of blood T cell repertoires in COVID-19. Generated by immunoSEQ multiplex PCR, the TCRdb table keeps only in-frame clones and is missing some. The data hold approximately 240,000 clones, with 70% to 90% observed a single time. Material for sequencing was peripheral blood. The source of these receptors is a woman aged 40 to 50 who had recovered from COVID-19.

This clone was recorded only once. This chain connects TRBV9 to TRBJ2-2; TRBD1 agrees at 8 bases. The junction had 8 bases not matched to a gene; V was cut back by 4 bases and J by 6 bases. The CDR3 totals 15 residues. Germline CDR1 is SGDLS and CDR2 is YYNGEE. CDR3 residues: CASSSGTGPAGELFF. Here the CDR3 DNA reads TGTGCCAGCAGCTCCGGGACAGGACCCGCCGGGGAGCTGTTTTTT.

V usage is TRBV3-1 (or the pseudogene TRBV3-2) and J usage is TRBJ1-6; 9 bases agree with TRBD1. Germline assignment: CDR1 LGHDT and CDR2 YNNKEL (reference sequence). CDR3 length equals 14 residues. Trimming removed 4 bases from V and 8 bases from J; junction bases left unmatched: 3. In DNA, the CDR3 is TGTGCCAGCAGCCCCGGGACAGGGTATTCACCCCTCCACTTT. Encoded protein: CASSPGTGYSPLHF.

The rearrangement links TRBV5-6 to TRBJ1-2; the match to TRBD1 covers 8 bases. V shed 5 bases and J 5 bases; nucleotides not matched to a gene: 14. This CDR3 contains 16 residues. Germline assignment: CDR1 SGHDT and CDR2 YYEEEE. Written as DNA, the CDR3 is TGTGCCAGCAGATTAGGACAGGGAGGCCACCCGTATGGCTACACCTTC. This sequence encodes CASRLGQGGHPYGYTF.

The chain employs TRBV7-2 and TRBJ2-7, with TRBD1 as a possible D gene (6 bases). Trimming took 2 bases from V and 7 from J, leaving 15 bases between them. The germline gives CDR1 SGHTA, CDR2 FQGNSA. The CDR3 is made up of 14 amino acids. The CDR3 DNA follows: TGTGCCAGCAGCTTAAGCAGGGGCCTTAGGGAGCAGTACTTC. Translating it yields CASSLSRGLREQYF.

This clone was observed once. The V call is TRBV18, the J call TRBJ2-5; 8 bases align to TRBD1. Germline V gene data show CDR1 as KGHSH and CDR2 as LQKENI. This CDR3 comprises 15 residues. The V and J ends lost 2 bases and 5 bases, in that order; junction bases with no gene match: 7. The CDR3 is CASSPGQGASETQYF. CDR3 bases: TGTGCCAGCTCACCAGGCCAGGGGGCGTCGGAGACCCAGTACTTC.

This chain links TRBV2 with TRBJ2-1, with 9 bases fitting TRBD2. There are 15 residues in the CDR3. Germline V gene sequence: CDR1 SNHLY, CDR2 FYNNEI. V shed 4 bases and J 7 bases; nucleotides not matched to a gene: 8. The CDR3 is CASSAERGAGNEQFF. For the CDR3, the DNA is TGTGCCAGCAGTGCGGAGCGGGGGGCCGGGAATGAGCAGTTCTTC.

This clone was recorded a few times. V usage is TRBV6-5 and J usage is TRBJ1-1; D perhaps matches TRBD1 (6 bases). CDR1 is MNHEY, CDR2 SVGAGI, per germline. The CDR3 totals 15 residues. Trimming cost V 0 bases and J 8 bases, with 16 bases left between them. Here the CDR3 DNA reads TGTGCCAGCAGTTACTCGTCGGGGGGCTTAGGCGAAGCTTTCTTT. The encoded protein is CASSYSSGGLGEAFF.

This chain joins TRBV25-1 and TRBJ1-2; a possible D gene is TRBD1 (6 bases). Germline CDR1 is MGHDK and CDR2 is SYGVNS. CDR3 length: 12 amino acids. Trimming pared 4 bases from V and 5 bases from J, leaving 8 bases between. The CDR3, as DNA: TGTGCCAGCAGTGGGACAGATTATGGCTACACCTTC. Residues: CASSGTDYGYTF.

The chain uses TRBV28 and TRBJ1-5; no definite D call. There are 15 residues in the CDR3. V lost 6 bases and J lost 5, with 17 bases in between. Germline CDR1 reads MDHEN; CDR2 reads SYDVKM. The CDR3 coding sequence is TGTGCCAGCAGGGGAGGGAGTCGTCAAGATCAGCCCCAGCATTTT. Translating gives CASRGGSRQDQPQHF.

The J gene is TRBJ2-7, the V gene TRBV7-2; no clear D gene. With 5 bases removed from V and 7 bases from J, the gap between germline ends came to 18 bases. Germline V gene sequence: CDR1 SGHTA, CDR2 FQGNSA. The CDR3 covers 14 residues. CDR3 bases: TGTGCCAGCAGCCCCCCCGAGAAGAAGAAAGAGCAGTACTTC. Its protein product is CASSPPEKKKEQYF.

The chain employs TRBV6-5 and TRBJ1-5, with a possible D match to TRBD1 (5 bases). V was trimmed by 6 bases and J by 5 bases, leaving 17 bases between them. Germline lookup yields CDR1 MNHEY and CDR2 SVGAGI. The CDR3 loop spans 15 amino acids. The CDR3 protein is CASRFGQTYDQPQHF. For the CDR3, the DNA is TGTGCCAGCAGGTTCGGACAAACATACGATCAGCCCCAGCATTTT.

The chain has TRBV7-8 and TRBJ2-5, with D possibly TRBD2 on 5 matching bases. The CDR3 spans 16 residues. Per germline, CDR1 SGHVS and CDR2 FQNEAQ. Trimming left V 0 bases short and J 1 base short, with 12 bases between. CDR3 residues: CASSLARLRAQETQYF. Written as DNA, the CDR3 is TGTGCCAGCAGCTTAGCGCGACTAAGGGCCCAAGAGACCCAGTACTTC.

This sequence joins TRBV7-2 and TRBJ1-6, with 7 positions matching TRBD1. In germline, CDR1 is SGHTA, CDR2 FQGNSA. The length of the CDR3 is 14 residues. With V trimmed by 3 bases and J by 5 bases, 1 base remained unmatched. CDR3 DNA sequence: TGTGCCAGCAGCTTCAGGGGGAATAATTCACCCCTCCACTTT. Protein product: CASSFRGNNSPLHF.

The rearrangement links TRBV6-6 to TRBJ1-2; 8 positions match TRBD1. The CDR3 extends over 14 amino acids. Germline CDR1 MNHNY, CDR2 SVGAGI (reference sequence). With 0 bases clipped from V and 6 bases from J, the junction kept 3 bases outside the gene matches. The CDR3 DNA reads as TGTGCCAGCAGTTACTCGCCGACAGGGGATGGCTACACCTTC. Its translation is CASSYSPTGDGYTF.

The chain employs TRBV4-2 and TRBJ1-2; 8 bases agree with TRBD1. The J segment lost 1 base and the V segment lost 0 bases, leaving 7 bases of the junction unmatched. This CDR3 comprises 17 residues. Germline V gene sequence: CDR1 LGHNA, CDR2 YNFKEQ. CDR3 sequence: CASSQDWAGQDNYGYTF. Written as DNA, the CDR3 is TGTGCCAGCAGCCAAGATTGGGCGGGACAGGATAACTATGGCTACACCTTC.

This chain joins TRBV27 and TRBJ1-6, with D possibly being TRBD1 (6 bases). V was trimmed by 5 bases and J by 7 bases, leaving 12 bases between them. The CDR3 contains 14 residues. From germline, CDR1 is MNHEY and CDR2 SMNVEV (reference sequence). DNA of the CDR3: TGTGCCAGCAGTCCCTGGACAGAAAATTCACCCCTCCACTTT. It specifies CASSPWTENSPLHF.

The chain links TRBV5-5 to TRBJ2-7, with TRBD2 as a possible D gene (6 bases). This CDR3 region has 18 residues. The V gene lost 1 base and the J gene lost 3 bases, with 23 bases spanning the gap. The germline CDR1 and CDR2 sequences are SGHKS and YYEKEE (reference sequence). CDR3 loop: CASSLFSSLGGSYYEQYF. DNA for the CDR3: TGTGCCAGCAGCTTGTTCTCCTCCCTGGGGGGTAGTTACTACGAGCAGTACTTC.

The V call is TRBV28, the J call TRBJ1-4, with no clear D. This CDR3 is built from 16 residues. V was shortened by 5 bases and J by 4 bases, with 17 bases between the two germline ends. The V gene's germline CDR1 is MDHEN and CDR2 SYDVKM. CDR3 loop: CASSTINFEFNEKLFF. The CDR3 DNA is TGTGCCAGCAGTACCATAAACTTCGAGTTTAATGAAAAACTGTTTTTT.

The chain is built from TRBV18 and TRBJ2-7; 11 nucleotides align to TRBD2. The trim removed 4 bases at V and 2 bases at J, leaving 1 base unmatched. Germline loops: CDR1 KGHSH, CDR2 LQKENI. CDR3 length: 14 residues. CDR3 region: CASSLAGGPYEQYF. The DNA for the CDR3 is TGTGCCAGCTCACTAGCGGGAGGGCCCTACGAGCAGTACTTC.

This chain uses TRBV7-8 with TRBJ1-2; 8 bases align to TRBD1. Trimming removed 5 bases from V and 8 bases from J; junction bases left unmatched: 19. Germline assignment: CDR1 SGHVS and CDR2 FQNEAQ. The CDR3 sequence is 17 residues long. CDR3 in DNA: TGTGCCAGCAGCGCGTCCAATCCGGTGAGGGGACAGGACGGCTACACCTTC. This sequence encodes CASSASNPVRGQDGYTF.

The chain joins TRBV7-3 to TRBJ2-1; no reliable D call. The length of the CDR3 is 11 residues. CDR1 is SGHTA and CDR2 is FQGTGA in the germline V gene. V shed 5 bases and J shed 7 bases, with 6 bases lying between them. The CDR3 sequence: CASSLQNEQFF. CDR3 DNA sequence: TGTGCCAGCAGCCTCCAGAATGAGCAGTTCTTC.

The chain combines TRBV5-5 with TRBJ1-2; D is possibly TRBD1 (6 bases). Germline V CDR1 and CDR2: SGHKS, YYEKEE (reference sequence). The CDR3 is 18 amino acids. Between the trimmed V and J ends, which lost 2 bases and 1 base, there was a span of 21 bases. The CDR3 DNA is TGTGCCAGCAGCTTCCGGATTCAGGGGATTGGGGGTAACTATGGCTACACCTTC. Its translation is CASSFRIQGIGGNYGYTF. Drawing the rest from reference TRBV5-5 and TRBJ1-2, the complete variable domain is DAGVTQSPTHLIKTRGQQVTLRCSPISGHKSVSWYQQVLGQGPQFIFQYYEKEERGRGNFPDRFSARQFPNYSSELNVNALLLGDSALYLCASSFRIQGIGGNYGYTFGSGTRLTVV.

This sequence joins TRBV12-3 or TRBV12-4 and TRBJ1-3, with unresolved D. This CDR3 spans 12 amino acids. Between the trimmed V and J ends, which lost 6 bases and 1 base, there was a span of 4 bases. CDR3 DNA sequence: TGTGCCAGCAGCCCGTCTGGAAACACCATATATTTT. Its translation: CASSPSGNTIYF.

J is TRBJ2-1 and V is TRBV24-1, with a tentative D call TRBD1 (5 bases). V dropped 2 bases and J dropped 14 bases, with 9 bases sitting between them. CDR1 KGHDR and CDR2 SFDVKD come from the germline V gene. This CDR3 has 11 amino acids. CDR3 DNA: TGTGCCACCAGTGATTCAGGGTTGGAGTTCTTC. Its translation is CATSDSGLEFF.

The J gene is TRBJ2-7, the V gene TRBV7-3; 9 nucleotides line up with TRBD1. Losses at the gene ends were 5 bases for V and 3 bases for J; bases not matched to a gene: 11. CDR1 is SGHTA, CDR2 FQGTGA, per germline. The CDR3 runs to 16 residues. CDR3 region: CASSRTPGQGFYEQYF. CDR3 coding DNA: TGTGCCAGCAGCAGAACTCCGGGACAGGGTTTCTACGAGCAGTACTTC.

The chain has TRBV19 and TRBJ1-4; D gene ambiguous. CDR1 is LNHDA, CDR2 SQIVND, per germline (reference sequence). This CDR3 spans 14 amino acids. Trimming cost V 1 base and J 0 bases, with 3 bases left between them. The CDR3 spells CASSIASTNEKLFF. For the CDR3, the DNA is TGTGCCAGTAGTATAGCTTCAACTAATGAAAAACTGTTTTTT.